A single sample is the source of the 5 T cell receptor beta chains below, sequenced in a study of T cell responses to AZD1222 COVID-19 vaccine. TCRdb's table, derived via immunoSEQ multiplex PCR, lists solely in-frame clones and lacks some. The sample has about 180,000 clones, 85% to 90% seen once. The sequenced sample was peripheral blood, obtained on day 0 of AZD1222 vaccination. The source of these receptors is an adult in good health.

CDR3 in amino acids: CASSRAMSGELFF. For the CDR3, the DNA is TGTGCCAGCAGTCGCGCCATGTCCGGGGAGCTGTTTTTT. This chain joins TRBV27 and TRBJ2-2, with D unclear. Between the trimmed V and J ends, which lost 5 bases and 6 bases, there was a span of 10 bases. The CDR3 runs to 13 residues. Per germline, CDR1 MNHEY and CDR2 SMNVEV (reference sequence).

The chain uses TRBV11-2 and TRBJ1-1, with D tentatively TRBD1 (6 bases). Germline values: CDR1 SGHAT, CDR2 FQNNGV. The V end lost 3 bases, the J end lost 8 bases, and 13 bases lay between the germline ends. The CDR3 is 13 amino acids. The CDR3 is CASSFGRGSEAFF. The DNA of the CDR3 is TGTGCCAGCAGCTTTGGCAGGGGCTCCGAAGCTTTCTTT.

The genes are TRBV5-6 and TRBJ2-2; either TRBD1 or TRBD2 may fit D (6 bases each). The V end lost 4 bases, the J end lost 3 bases, and 10 bases lay between the germline ends. The germline gives CDR1 SGHDT, CDR2 YYEEEE. The CDR3 extends over 14 amino acids. The CDR3 DNA reads TGTGCCAGCAGCGCCGGGGGCTACACCGGGGAGCTGTTTTTT. It yields the protein CASSAGGYTGELFF.

The chain uses TRBV24-1 and TRBJ2-2; D remains ambiguous. This CDR3 is built from 15 residues. V was trimmed by 4 bases and J by 1 base, leaving 9 bases between them. Per germline, CDR1 KGHDR and CDR2 SFDVKD. The DNA of the CDR3 is TGTGCCACCAGTGAAGCTGAGTGGAACACCGGGGAGCTGTTTTTT. This codes for CATSEAEWNTGELFF.

The rearrangement links TRBV19 to TRBJ1-5; perhaps TRBD1 as D (6 bases). The CDR3 length is 16 residues. Germline CDR1 is LNHDA and CDR2 is SQIVND (reference sequence). V lost 6 bases to trimming and J lost 4 bases, with 19 bases between them. The CDR3 spells CASSDSYGGLNQPQHF. CDR3 in DNA: TGTGCCAGTAGCGACTCTTATGGGGGGCTTAATCAGCCCCAGCATTTT.